The T cell receptor beta chain under discussion was sequenced for a study of cytomegalovirus exposure and HLA in healthy donors. On the study more broadly: The approximately 110 validation repertoires used a platform that matched the one used for the approximately 690 first-cohort repertoires, as a later analysis reported.

The donors were members of the validation cohort comprising approximately 110 subjects, separate from the roughly 690-subject first cohort. Note on this clone: The antigen is unknown.

Study conclusions and caveats: Some public TCRs appeared in many individuals, while most sequences were rare. Overall, around 160 TCR beta chains were annotated as cytomegalovirus-associated.

CDR1 is SNHLY, CDR2 FYNNEI, per germline. The CDR3 totals 14 residues. V dropped 7 bases and J dropped 5; count of bases not matched to a gene: 8. The data were produced by immunoSEQ multiplex PCR, yet TCRdb's version contains in-frame clones alone and is incomplete. Here the sample spans around 60,000 clones, approximately 90% being singletons. The sequence derives from a man aged 18-30 years in good health and CMV-seronegative. V and J are TRBV2 and TRBJ2-1; TRBD1 matches 7 bases. The sample taken for sequencing was PBMCs. CDR3 coding DNA: TGTGCCAGCAATAGGGGGCTATCCCACAATGAGCAGTTCTTC. Its translation: CASNRGLSHNEQFF.